Sequencing of this T cell receptor beta chain was carried out in a study of Ad26.COV2.S vaccination and SARS-CoV-2 variants (dated by TCRdb to about 2021). Turning to the overall study: Donors in the vaccine arm were drawn from COV1001, a phase I-IIa trial of Ad26.COV2.S in healthy adults that was multicentre, randomized, double-blind and placebo-controlled. Ad26.COV2.S was administered intramuscularly at a dose of 5x10^10 or 1x10^11 viral particles, either as one shot or as two shots given 56 days apart. TCRbeta repertoire sequencing was used to assess the specificity and breadth of SARS-CoV-2-reactive T cell receptors after Ad26.COV2.S vaccination. The TCR-sequenced set comprised about 30 samples: approximately 19 Ad26.COV2.S vaccine recipients, 5 placebo recipients and 8 SARS-CoV-2 convalescent individuals. Trial participants were randomized into five groups of five: low-dose or high-dose Ad26.COV2.S given once or twice, or placebo on both occasions. Throughout the experiments and outcome assessment, investigators stayed blinded to trial group allocation. Summary of the overall study and its limitations: According to the authors, total T cell responses may have been underestimated by the TCR breadth and depth analyses. Vaccine and placebo recipients had comparable non-spike TCR breadth, which fits with the vaccine containing only spike. The study was not powered for comparison of responses between vaccine doses or regimens. Compared with placebo recipients, Ad26.COV2.S recipients showed higher spike-specific TCR breadth (P = 0.0014). Substantial breadth of spike-specific CD8+ and CD4+ T cell responses was reported after vaccination.

The immunoSEQ Assay was used to sequence TCRbeta CDR3 regions. After extraction, genomic DNA underwent amplification by bias-controlled multiplex PCR, followed by high-throughput sequencing. Under the source paper's analysis protocol: Collapsing and filtering of sequences were performed to quantify the absolute abundance of each unique TCRbeta CDR3 region. T cell fraction was estimated by normalization of TCRbeta template counts to usable DNA, with usable DNA being measured through amplification of reference genes present in all nucleated cells. Repertoire TCRs were annotated as SARS-CoV-2-specific by exact matching of V gene, CDR3 amino acid sequence and J gene to a known reactive TCR set. The reference SARS-CoV-2 TCR set was derived from MIRA and filtered for enrichment in COVID-19-positive ImmuneCODE repertoires, a step that removed public or cross-reactive TCRs. Drawing on the MIRA antigens, annotated TCRs were analysed further at the level of specific ORF or position within ORF. Depth was the summed frequency of annotated unique rearrangements, while breadth was defined as annotated unique rearrangements over total unique productive rearrangements. Two-sided Wilcoxon rank-sum tests were applied when comparing TCR breadth between groups. TCRdb stores this immuneACCESS table with in-frame sequences only. Part of the clones is absent; in the studies checked, under half of the shortfall reflects unresolved V genes, and no reason is known for the rest. D and trimming come from the DNA, and the V and J calls and clone size come from that table. The sample profile shows about 350,000 clones; 70% to 90% of them were found once. The ten most abundant clones make up around 3% of the sample.

The treatment or condition label corresponds to: roughly 18 received Ad26.COV2.S at low or high dose, single or two shots; five or six received placebo; per-sample allocation not given. For vaccine and placebo recipients, the sequenced repertoires came from samples collected on day 63 after the first injection. Between 29 July and 7 August 2020, Cohort 1b enrolled 25 adults aged 18-55 years at one site in Boston, USA. Ad26.COV2.S was a replication-incompetent adenovirus type 26 vector that expressed a prefusion-stabilized SARS-CoV-2 spike protein derived from the original Wuhan strain. With respect to this clone: Its antigen target is currently unknown. No much larger clone is present one base from it, and per-base qualities are unavailable.

V was cut back by 3 bases and J by 1 base, leaving a gap of 5 bases between them. The CDR3 spans 13 residues, from the cysteine through the phenylalanine. The retained sequence is limited to the CDR3, 39 bases, with the frame set at the first base. The CDR1 and CDR2 encoded by the germline V gene are ENHRY and SYGVKD. This clonotype was sampled from a person between 18 and 59 years old who received the Ad26.COV2.S COVID-19 vaccine or a placebo. Here the chain combines TRBV10-3 and TRBJ2-3; confidence is insufficient to name the D gene. The sample here was peripheral blood, taken in a trial of Ad26.COV2.S vaccine versus placebo. The CDR3 in this case is CAISDRGTDTQYF. The nucleotide sequence reads TGTGCCATCAGTGATCGGGGCACAGATACGCAGTATTTT.